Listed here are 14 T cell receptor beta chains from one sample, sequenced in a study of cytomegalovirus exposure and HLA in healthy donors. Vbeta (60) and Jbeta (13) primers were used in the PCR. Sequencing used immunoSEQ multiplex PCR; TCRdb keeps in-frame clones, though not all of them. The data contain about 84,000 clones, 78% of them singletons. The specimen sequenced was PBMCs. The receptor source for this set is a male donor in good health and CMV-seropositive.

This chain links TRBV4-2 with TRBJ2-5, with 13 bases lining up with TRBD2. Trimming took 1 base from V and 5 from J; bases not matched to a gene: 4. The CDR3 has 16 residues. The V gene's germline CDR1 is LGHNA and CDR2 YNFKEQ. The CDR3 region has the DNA TGTGCCAGCAGCCAAGGACTAGCGGGAGGCGGGGAGACCCAGTACTTC. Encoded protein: CASSQGLAGGGETQYF.

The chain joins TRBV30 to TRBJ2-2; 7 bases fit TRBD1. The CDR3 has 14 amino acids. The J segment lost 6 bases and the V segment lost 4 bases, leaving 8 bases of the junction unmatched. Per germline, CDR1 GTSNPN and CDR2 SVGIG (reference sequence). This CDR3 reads CAWIRTGRSGELFF. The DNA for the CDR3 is TGTGCCTGGATCAGGACAGGCCGTTCCGGGGAGCTGTTTTTT.

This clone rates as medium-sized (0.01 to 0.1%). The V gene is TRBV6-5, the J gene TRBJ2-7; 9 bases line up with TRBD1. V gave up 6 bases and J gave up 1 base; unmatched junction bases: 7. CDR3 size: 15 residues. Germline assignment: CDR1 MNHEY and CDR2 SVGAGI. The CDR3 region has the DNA TGTGCCAGCAGCCAGGAAGGGACAGGGTCCTACGAGCAGTACTTC. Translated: CASSQEGTGSYEQYF.

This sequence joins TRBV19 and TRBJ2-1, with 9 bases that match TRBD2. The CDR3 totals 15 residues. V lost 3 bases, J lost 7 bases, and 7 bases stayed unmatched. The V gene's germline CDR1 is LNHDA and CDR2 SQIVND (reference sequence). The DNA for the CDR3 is TGTGCCAGTAGTATGGACAGCGGGAGGCGAAATGAGCAGTTCTTC. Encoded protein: CASSMDSGRRNEQFF.

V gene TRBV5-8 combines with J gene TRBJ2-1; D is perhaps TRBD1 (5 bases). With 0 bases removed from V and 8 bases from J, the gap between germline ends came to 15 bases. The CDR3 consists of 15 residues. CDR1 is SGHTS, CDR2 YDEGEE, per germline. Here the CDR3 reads CASSLARSWGDEQFF. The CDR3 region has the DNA TGTGCCAGCAGCTTGGCGCGGTCCTGGGGCGATGAGCAGTTCTTC. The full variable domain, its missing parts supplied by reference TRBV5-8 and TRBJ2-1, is EAGVTQSPTHLIKTRGQQATLRCSPISGHTSVYWYQQALGLGLQFLLWYDEGEERNRGNFPPRFSGRQFPNYSSELNVNALELEDSALYLCASSLARSWGDEQFFGPGTRLTVL.

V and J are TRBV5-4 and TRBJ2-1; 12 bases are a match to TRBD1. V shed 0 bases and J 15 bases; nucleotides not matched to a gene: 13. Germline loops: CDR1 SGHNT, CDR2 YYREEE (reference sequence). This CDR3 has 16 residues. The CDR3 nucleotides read TGTGCCAGCAGCTTGGTACCGGGACAGGGGGCGAGGGGTCTGTTCTTC. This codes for CASSLVPGQGARGLFF.

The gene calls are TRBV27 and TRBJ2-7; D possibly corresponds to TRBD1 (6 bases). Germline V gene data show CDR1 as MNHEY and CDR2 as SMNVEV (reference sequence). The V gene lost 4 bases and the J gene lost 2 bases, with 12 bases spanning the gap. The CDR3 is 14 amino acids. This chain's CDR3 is CASSWDTSPYEQYF. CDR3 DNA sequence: TGTGCCAGCAGTTGGGACACGAGTCCCTACGAGCAGTACTTC.

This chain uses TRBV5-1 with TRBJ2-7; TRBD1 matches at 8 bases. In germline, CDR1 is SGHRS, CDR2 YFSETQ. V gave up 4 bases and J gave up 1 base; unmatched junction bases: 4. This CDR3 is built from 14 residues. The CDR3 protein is CASSHRDRSYEQYF. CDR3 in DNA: TGCGCCAGCAGCCACCGGGACAGGTCCTACGAGCAGTACTTC.

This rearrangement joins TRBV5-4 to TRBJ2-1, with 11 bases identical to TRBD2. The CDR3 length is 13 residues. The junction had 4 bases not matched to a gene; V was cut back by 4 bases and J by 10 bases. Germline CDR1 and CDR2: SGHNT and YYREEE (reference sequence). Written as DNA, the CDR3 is TGTGCCAGCAGCCGTACTAGCGGGAGAGAGCAGTTCTTC. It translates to CASSRTSGREQFF.

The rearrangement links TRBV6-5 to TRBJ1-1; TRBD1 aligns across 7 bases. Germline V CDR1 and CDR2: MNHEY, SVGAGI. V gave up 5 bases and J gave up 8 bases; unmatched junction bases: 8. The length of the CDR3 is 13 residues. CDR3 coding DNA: TGTGCCAGCAGTAGGGGGACAGCCACAGAAGCTTTCTTT. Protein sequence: CASSRGTATEAFF.

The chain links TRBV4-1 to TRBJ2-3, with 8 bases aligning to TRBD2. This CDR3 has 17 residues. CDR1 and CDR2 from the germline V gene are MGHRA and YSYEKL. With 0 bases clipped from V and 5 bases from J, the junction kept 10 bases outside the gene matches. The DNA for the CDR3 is TGCGCCAGCAGCCAAGATCGAGAGCGGGAGCGCCAAGATACGCAGTATTTT. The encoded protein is CASSQDRERERQDTQYF.

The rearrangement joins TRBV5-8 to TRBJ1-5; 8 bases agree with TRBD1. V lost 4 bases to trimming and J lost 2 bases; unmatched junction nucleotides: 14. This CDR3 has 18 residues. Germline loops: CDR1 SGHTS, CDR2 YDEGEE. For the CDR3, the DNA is TGTGCCAGCAGCCCAACAGGGGGAGGATTTCAAGGCAATCAGCCCCAGCATTTT. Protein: CASSPTGGGFQGNQPQHF.

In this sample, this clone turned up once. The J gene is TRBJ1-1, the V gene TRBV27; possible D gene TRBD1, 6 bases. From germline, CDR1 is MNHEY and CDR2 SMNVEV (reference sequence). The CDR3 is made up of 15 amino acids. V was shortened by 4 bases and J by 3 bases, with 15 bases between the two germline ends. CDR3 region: CASSWQGMGDTEAFF. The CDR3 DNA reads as TGTGCCAGCAGTTGGCAGGGGATGGGGGACACTGAAGCTTTCTTT.

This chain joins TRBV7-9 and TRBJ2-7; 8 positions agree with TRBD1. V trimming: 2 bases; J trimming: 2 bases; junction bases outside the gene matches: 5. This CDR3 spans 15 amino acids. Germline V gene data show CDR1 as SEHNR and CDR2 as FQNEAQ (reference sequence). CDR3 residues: CASSLSRTGTYEQYF. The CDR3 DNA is TGTGCCAGCAGCTTATCAAGGACAGGGACCTACGAGCAGTACTTC.